This T cell receptor beta chain was obtained from a study of post-analysis software for immune sequencing data. Incorporated into the TCR beta cDNA libraries were unique molecular identifiers, which served to reduce PCR and sequencing biases. TCRdb reprocessed the PCR reads via MiXCR and lists one record per CDR3 protein. Among about 160,000 distinct CDR3 sequences, around 36% were seen once, and the ten largest hold approximately 30%. The trim removed 6 bases at V and 4 bases at J, leaving 11 bases unmatched. In germline, CDR1 is SQVTM, CDR2 ANQGSEA. CDR3 length: 15 residues. The TCR comes from a girl aged 10 to 17 with multiple sclerosis. The sequencing here drew on blood, taken after autologous hematopoietic stem cell transplantation. V is TRBV29-1 and J is TRBJ1-4; 7 bases line up with TRBD1. The CDR3: CSVAKVGTVNEKLFF. In nucleotides, the CDR3 is TGCAGCGTGGCTAAAGTGGGGACAGTTAATGAAAAACTGTTTTTT.